Listed below are T cell receptor beta chains from one sample, sequenced in a study of a mutant IDH1 vaccine in newly diagnosed glioma. Antigen specificity for these receptors is unknown. The method was immunoSEQ multiplex PCR; TCRdb's version includes in-frame clones alone and lacks a portion of them. Of roughly 51,000 clones in the sample, about three quarters were seen once. Sequenced here: PBMCs, sampled from a glioma patient whose treatment included an IDH1 peptide vaccine. The receptors originated from a woman aged 40 to 55 with glioma. Some clones in this sample may be carry-over from other donors' samples. Each CDR3 is given with its conserved first and last residue. Size is omitted from some rows. Given values are once, few, many or a class for expanded clones.

TRBV7-2 . CASSPGYPYEQYF
TRBV6-5 . CASSPSDSDRPQHF
TRBV29-1 . CSALRDRGLNTEAFF
TRBV10-2 . CASSVFLGGINEQYF
TRBV9 few CASSKGGGASNEQFF
TRBV5-6 . CASSLPGTGGADYGYTF
TRBV7-8 . CASSLGNPSGTNNEQFF
TRBV13 . CASSLGQGRPLGYTF
TRBV30 once CAWSIANEQFF
TRBV5-6 . CASSFSWGNQPQHF
TRBV5-6 few CASSLDTGRLEAFF
TRBV5-4 once CASSFDREAFF
TRBV5-6 once CASSFGGGIQETQYF
TRBV7-9 . CASSTGHSNQPQHF
TRBV6-1 few CASRGDSEAFF
TRBV5-1 . CASSPEGRGSGVSEAFF
TRBV11-2 . CASSSGTDFYEKLFF
TRBV18 . CASSMNTEAFF
TRBV6-5 . CASSLLGHNEQFF
TRBV7-3 . CASSVGTPRQPQHF
TRBV27 . CASSPGDVNTEAFF
TRBV10-3 few CAISRTANTEAFF
TRBV4-1 . CASSQGQGNTGELFF
TRBV5-1 . CASNGGNDNSPLHF
TRBV30 once CAWSLGGEGSPLHF
TRBV7-2 . CASSAFNEQFF
TRBV11-2 . CASSPIYRRYTDTQYF
TRBV13 . CASSYRLAGNTDTQYF
TRBV4-3 . CASSPGGTNYGYTF
TRBV30 . CAWSVSSSGGANEQFF
TRBV6-1 . CASSEGPGPYGYTF
TRBV7-6 . CASSQTYGTQPQHF